Ten or more counts support the clone carrying this T cell receptor beta chain. Its specificity is not known. J lost 1 base, V lost 4 bases, and 4 bases had no gene match. The CDR3 contains 17 residues. The germline V gene encodes CDR1 SGHTA and CDR2 FQGNSA. The sample comes from a study of neurological immune-mediated disorders. Sorted libraries were made with 1 million CD4+ or CD8+ T cells. Findings and caveats of the study: HTLV-1-associated myelopathy had the most TCR clonal expansion, while multiple sclerosis had the least, a level that fell below healthy controls.

The cDNA was produced through 5'RACE with 10-nucleotide random UMIs. From 15-18 subjects, each sequencing run yielded over 170 million TCR-beta sequences. One entry per CDR3 protein results from TCRdb running MiXCR on the 5' RACE reads. The sample records about 38,000 distinct CDR3 sequences, about 4.4% being singletons. V is TRBV7-2 and J is TRBJ2-3; 14 bases map to TRBD2. The receptor was isolated from a man younger than 30 in good health. The sample taken for sequencing was CD4+ T cells from blood. The CDR3 is CASSSRLAGGRTDTQYF. The CDR3 nucleotides read TGTGCCAGCAGCTCCCGACTAGCGGGGGGGCGCACAGATACGCAGTATTTT.